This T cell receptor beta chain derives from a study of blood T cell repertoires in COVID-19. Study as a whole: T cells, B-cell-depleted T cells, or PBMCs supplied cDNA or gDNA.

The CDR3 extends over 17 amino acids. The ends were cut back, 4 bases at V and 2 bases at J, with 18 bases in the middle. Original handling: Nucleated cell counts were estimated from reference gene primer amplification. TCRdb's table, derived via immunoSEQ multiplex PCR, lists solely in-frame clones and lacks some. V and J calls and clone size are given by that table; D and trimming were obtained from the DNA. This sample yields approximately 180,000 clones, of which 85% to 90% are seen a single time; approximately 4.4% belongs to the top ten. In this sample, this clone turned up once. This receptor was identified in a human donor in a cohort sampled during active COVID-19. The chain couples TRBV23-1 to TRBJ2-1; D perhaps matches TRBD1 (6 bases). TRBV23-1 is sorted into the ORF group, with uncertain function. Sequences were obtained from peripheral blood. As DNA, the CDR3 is TGCGCCAGCAGTCGGGGCCCGGGACCAGGGGCCTACAATGAGCAGTTCTTC. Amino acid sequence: CASSRGPGPGAYNEQFF.